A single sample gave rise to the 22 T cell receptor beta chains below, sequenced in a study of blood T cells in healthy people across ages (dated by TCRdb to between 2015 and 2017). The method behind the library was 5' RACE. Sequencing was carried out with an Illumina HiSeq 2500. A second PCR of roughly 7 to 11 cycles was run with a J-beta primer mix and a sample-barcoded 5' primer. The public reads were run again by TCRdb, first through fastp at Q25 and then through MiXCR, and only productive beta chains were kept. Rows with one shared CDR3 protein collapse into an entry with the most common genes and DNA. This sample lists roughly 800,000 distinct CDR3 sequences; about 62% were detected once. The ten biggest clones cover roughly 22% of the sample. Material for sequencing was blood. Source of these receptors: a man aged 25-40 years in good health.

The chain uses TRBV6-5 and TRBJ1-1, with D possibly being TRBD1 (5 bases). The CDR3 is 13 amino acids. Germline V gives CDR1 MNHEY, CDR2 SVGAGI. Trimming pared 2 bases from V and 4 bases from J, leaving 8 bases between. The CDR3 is CASSYERGTEAFF. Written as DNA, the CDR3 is TGTGCCAGCAGTTACGAAAGGGGCACTGAAGCTTTCTTT.

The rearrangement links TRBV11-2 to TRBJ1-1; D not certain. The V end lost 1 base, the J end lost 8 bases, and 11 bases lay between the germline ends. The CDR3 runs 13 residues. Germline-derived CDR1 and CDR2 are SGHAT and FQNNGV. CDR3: CASSLVWSGEAFF. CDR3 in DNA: TGTGCCAGCAGCTTAGTGTGGTCGGGGGAAGCTTTCTTT.

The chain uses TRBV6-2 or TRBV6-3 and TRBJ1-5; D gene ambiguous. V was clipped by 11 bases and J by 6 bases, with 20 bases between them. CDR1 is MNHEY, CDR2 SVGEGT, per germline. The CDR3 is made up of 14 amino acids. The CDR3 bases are TGTGCCTGCCAGCCCGAGGGATCGGTTCAGCCCCAGCATTTT. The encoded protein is CACQPEGSVQPQHF.

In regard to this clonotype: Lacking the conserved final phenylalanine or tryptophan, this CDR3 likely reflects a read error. The CDR3 sequence: CASSLSLAGYETQYL. As DNA, the CDR3 is TGTGCCAGCAGCTTGAGTCTAGCGGGGTATGAGACCCAGTACTTA. The V and J genes are TRBV5-4 and TRBJ2-5, with 9 bases identical to TRBD2. Germline V gene sequence: CDR1 SGHNT, CDR2 YYREEE (reference sequence). The CDR3 loop spans 15 amino acids. After removal of 1 base from V and 5 bases from J, the junction contained 6 bases not matched to a gene.

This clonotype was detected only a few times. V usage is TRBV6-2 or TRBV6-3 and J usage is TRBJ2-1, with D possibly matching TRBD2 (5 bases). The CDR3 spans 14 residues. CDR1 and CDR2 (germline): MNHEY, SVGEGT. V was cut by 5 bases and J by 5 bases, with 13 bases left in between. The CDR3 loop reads CASSRGGSDNEQFF. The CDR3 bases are TGTGCCAGCAGTCGCGGTGGGAGTGACAATGAGCAGTTCTTC.

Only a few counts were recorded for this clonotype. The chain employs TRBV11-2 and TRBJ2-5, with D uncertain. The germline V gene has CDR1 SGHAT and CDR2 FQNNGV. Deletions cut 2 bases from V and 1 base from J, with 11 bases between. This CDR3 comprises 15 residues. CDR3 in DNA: TGTGCCAGCAGCTTAATTAGCCATTTCCAAGAGACCCAGTACTTC. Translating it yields CASSLISHFQETQYF.

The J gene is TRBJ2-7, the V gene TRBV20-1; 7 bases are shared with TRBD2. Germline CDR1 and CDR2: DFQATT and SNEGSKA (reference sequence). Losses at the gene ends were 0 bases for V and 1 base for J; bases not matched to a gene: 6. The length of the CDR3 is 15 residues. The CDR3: CSARDGGSPSYEQYF. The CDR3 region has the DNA TGCAGTGCTAGAGACGGGGGGTCGCCGTCCTACGAGCAGTACTTC.

In DNA form, the CDR3 reads TGCAGTGCTAGACAGTGGGATAACTATGGCTACACCTTC. This codes for CSARQWDNYGYTF. The rearrangement joins TRBV20-1 to TRBJ1-2, with D hard to call. The CDR3 contains 13 residues. CDR1 and CDR2 (germline): DFQATT, SNEGSKA (reference sequence). Trimming took 2 bases from V and 1 from J, leaving 8 bases between them.

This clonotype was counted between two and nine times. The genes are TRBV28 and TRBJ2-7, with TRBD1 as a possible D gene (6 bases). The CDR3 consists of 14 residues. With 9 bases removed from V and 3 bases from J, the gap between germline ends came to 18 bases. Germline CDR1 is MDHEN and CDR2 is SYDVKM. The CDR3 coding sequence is TGTGCCAGTTACGATACAGGGCTGAACTACGAGCAGTACTTC. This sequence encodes CASYDTGLNYEQYF.

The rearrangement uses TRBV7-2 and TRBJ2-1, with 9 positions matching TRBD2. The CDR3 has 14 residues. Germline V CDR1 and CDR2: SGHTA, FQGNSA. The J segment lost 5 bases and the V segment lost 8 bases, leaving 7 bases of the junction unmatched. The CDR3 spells CASRKAGGDNEQFF. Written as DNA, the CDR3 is TGTGCCAGCCGGAAGGCGGGAGGGGACAATGAGCAGTTCTTC.

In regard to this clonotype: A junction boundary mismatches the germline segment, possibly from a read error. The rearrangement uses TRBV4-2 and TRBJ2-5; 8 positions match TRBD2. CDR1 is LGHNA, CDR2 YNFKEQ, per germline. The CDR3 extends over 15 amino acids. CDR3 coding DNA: TGTGCCAGCAACCAAGAGCTAGCGGGCTCGAATGAGCAGTACTTC. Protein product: CASNQELAGSNEQYF.

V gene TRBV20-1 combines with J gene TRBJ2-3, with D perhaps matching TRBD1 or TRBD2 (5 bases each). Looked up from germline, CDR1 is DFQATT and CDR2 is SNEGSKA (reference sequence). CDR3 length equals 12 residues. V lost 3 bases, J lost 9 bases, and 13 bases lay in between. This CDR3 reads CSASGDEGTQYF. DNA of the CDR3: TGCAGTGCTAGCGGGGACGAAGGGACGCAGTATTTT.

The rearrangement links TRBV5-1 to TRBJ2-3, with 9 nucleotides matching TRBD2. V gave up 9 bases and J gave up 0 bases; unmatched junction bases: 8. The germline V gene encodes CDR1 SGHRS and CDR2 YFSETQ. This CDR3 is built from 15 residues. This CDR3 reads CANGLAGFSTDTQYF. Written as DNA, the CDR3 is TGCGCCAACGGTCTAGCGGGGTTTAGCACAGATACGCAGTATTTT.

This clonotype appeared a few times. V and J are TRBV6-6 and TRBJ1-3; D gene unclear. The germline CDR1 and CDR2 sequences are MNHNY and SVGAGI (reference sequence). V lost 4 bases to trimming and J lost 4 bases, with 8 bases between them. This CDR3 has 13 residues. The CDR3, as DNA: TGTGCCAGCAGTTCGACTGGGGGAAACACCATATATTTT. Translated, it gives CASSSTGGNTIYF.

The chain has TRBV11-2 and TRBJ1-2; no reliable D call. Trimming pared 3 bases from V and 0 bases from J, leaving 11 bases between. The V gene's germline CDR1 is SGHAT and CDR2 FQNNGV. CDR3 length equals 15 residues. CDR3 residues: CASSLGGETNYGYTF. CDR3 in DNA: TGTGCCAGCAGCTTGGGTGGGGAAACTAACTATGGCTACACCTTC.

This CDR3 reads CASSAGGELFF. DNA for the CDR3: TGCGCCAGCAGCGCTGGGGGGGAGCTGTTTTTT. The chain joins TRBV5-1 to TRBJ2-2; no reliable D call. This CDR3 spans 11 amino acids. Germline lookup yields CDR1 SGHRS and CDR2 YFSETQ. Trimming cost V 4 bases and J 8 bases, with 6 bases left between them.

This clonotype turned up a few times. CDR3 amino acids: CSARPGQLQETQYF. CDR3 bases: TGCAGTGCCCGACCCGGACAGCTCCAAGAGACCCAGTACTTC. The rearrangement joins TRBV20-1 to TRBJ2-5; possible D gene TRBD1, 6 bases. CDR1 and CDR2 from the germline V gene are DFQATT and SNEGSKA (reference sequence). V lost 6 bases and J 1 base, leaving 15 bases between the germline ends. The CDR3 sequence is 14 residues long.

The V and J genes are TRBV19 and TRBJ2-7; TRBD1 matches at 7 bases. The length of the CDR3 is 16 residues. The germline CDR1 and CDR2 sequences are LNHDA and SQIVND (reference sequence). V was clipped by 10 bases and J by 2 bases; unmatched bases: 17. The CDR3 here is CATSELQGPGPYEQYF. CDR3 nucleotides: TGTGCCACCTCGGAATTACAGGGGCCCGGGCCCTACGAGCAGTACTTC.

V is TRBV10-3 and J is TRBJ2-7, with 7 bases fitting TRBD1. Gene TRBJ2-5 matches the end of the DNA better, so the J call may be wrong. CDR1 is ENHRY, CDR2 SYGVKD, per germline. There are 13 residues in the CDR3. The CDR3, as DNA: TGTGCCATCAGTGATGACAGGGTCGAGACCCAGTACTTC. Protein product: CAISDDRVETQYF.

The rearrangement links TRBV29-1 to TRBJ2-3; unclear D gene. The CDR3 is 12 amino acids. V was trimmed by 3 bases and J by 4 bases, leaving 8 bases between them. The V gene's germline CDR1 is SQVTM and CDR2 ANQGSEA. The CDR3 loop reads CSVELASDTQYF. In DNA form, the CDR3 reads TGCAGCGTTGAGTTAGCCTCAGATACGCAGTATTTT.

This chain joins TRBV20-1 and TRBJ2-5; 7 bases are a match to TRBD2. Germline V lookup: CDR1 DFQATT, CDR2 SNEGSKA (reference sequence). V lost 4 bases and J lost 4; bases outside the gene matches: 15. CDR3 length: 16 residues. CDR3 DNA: TGCAGTGCTAAGGCGGGGTTGACTAGCATGCCAGAGACCCAGTACTTC. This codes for CSAKAGLTSMPETQYF.

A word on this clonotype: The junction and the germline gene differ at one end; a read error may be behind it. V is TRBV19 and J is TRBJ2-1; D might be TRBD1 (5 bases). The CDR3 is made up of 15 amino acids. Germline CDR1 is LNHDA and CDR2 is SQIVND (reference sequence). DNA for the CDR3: TGTACCAGTAGTAATGAAAGGGGCCTGAGCAATGAGCAGTTCTTC. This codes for CTSSNERGLSNEQFF. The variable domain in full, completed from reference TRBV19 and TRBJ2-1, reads DGGITQSPKYLFRKEGQNVTLSCEQNLNHDAMYWYRQDPGQGLRLIYYSQIVNDFQKGDIAEGYSVSREKKESFPLTVTSAQKNPTAFYLCTSSNERGLSNEQFFGPGTRLTVL.